This TCR beta chain was observed in a study of a mutant IDH1 vaccine in newly diagnosed glioma. Study in general: Patients received eight vaccinations in weeks 1, 3, 5, 7, 11, 15, 19, 23. Prior therapy was radiotherapy, temozolomide, or both; most received both.

Repertoires were generated with immunoSEQ multiplex PCR, while TCRdb's copy carries only in-frame clones and drops some. The sample consists of more than 55,000 clones, 84% of them appearing once. The V gene's germline CDR1 is SEHNR and CDR2 FQNEAQ (reference sequence). CDR3 size: 16 residues. The trim removed 1 base at V and 6 bases at J, leaving 6 bases unmatched. Study-wide points: Induction of immune responses by the vaccine occurred in about 95% of patients.

Time point: week 11, during vaccination. Vaccination used 300 ug of mutant IDH1 20-mer peptide per dose, with topical imiquimod. This clone occurred once. The antigen is unknown. The TCR sequence derives from a man younger than 40 with glioma. This chain joins TRBV7-9 and TRBJ1-6; 7 nucleotides match TRBD1. The sample in question was PBMCs, obtained from a glioma patient whose treatment included an IDH1 peptide vaccine. The CDR3 bases are TGTGCCAGCAGCTTAGGTCCGACAGGGTCTAATTCACCCCTCCACTTT. Protein product: CASSLGPTGSNSPLHF.